This T cell receptor beta chain was captured by sequencing in a study of blood T cell repertoires in COVID-19. The wider study: Both acute and convalescent COVID-19 samples were obtained from the United States, Italy and Spain.

Original processing methods: Amplification of reference gene primers was used by the study to estimate nucleated cell counts. Assay: immunoSEQ multiplex PCR; the TCRdb copy retains only in-frame clones and omits some. V and J calls and clone size are copied from that table; D and trimming were computed from the DNA. The table has 150,000 to 200,000 clones, about nine tenths seen once. This clone was recorded once. This sequence was found in a man younger than 35 who had recovered from COVID-19. Source material: peripheral blood.

The CDR3: CASSLSIPGQGRDEQYF. The DNA of the CDR3 is TGTGCCAGCAGTTTATCAATCCCGGGACAGGGGAGAGACGAGCAGTACTTC. V and J are TRBV27 and TRBJ2-7; 10 bases are shared with TRBD1. The CDR3 totals 17 residues. Germline trimming cut 0 bases from V and 5 bases from J; bases unmatched to any gene: 10. The germline V gene encodes CDR1 MNHEY and CDR2 SMNVEV (reference sequence).